Presented here are 25 T cell receptor beta chains from one specimen sequenced in a study of T-cell reconstitution after alpha-beta-depleted transplantation in children. A TCRbeta library incorporating unique molecular identifiers was prepared. MiXCR, applied by TCRdb to the PCR reads, yields one record per CDR3 protein. This sample has around 93,000 distinct CDR3 sequences, with 7.5% to 9.5% found just once. The sample here was PBMCs from the stem cell graft donor, taken from the stem cell graft. These TCRs come from a human donor who donated a stem cell graft to a child with congenital amegakaryocytic thrombocytopenia.

This clonotype has just a few counts. V usage is TRBV6-2 or TRBV6-3 and J usage is TRBJ2-3, with TRBD2 matching over 7 bases. J gave up 5 bases and V 7 bases, and 9 bases lay outside the gene matches. The CDR3 totals 14 residues. The V gene's germline CDR1 is MNHEY and CDR2 SVGEGT. CDR3 coding DNA: TGTGCCAGCAATCGAGCGGGGTCTCTAGATACGCAGTATTTT. It specifies CASNRAGSLDTQYF.

This clonotype has a count of ten or more. This sequence joins TRBV3-1 and TRBJ2-7, with D tentatively TRBD2 (7 bases). The CDR3 loop spans 16 amino acids. V was clipped by 4 bases and J by 1 base, with 17 bases between them. The germline V gene has CDR1 LGHDT and CDR2 YNNKEL (reference sequence). CDR3 sequence: CASSRGGASGSYEQYF. Here the CDR3 DNA reads TGTGCCAGCAGCCGGGGGGGCGCCAGCGGATCCTACGAGCAGTACTTC.

This clonotype was detected many times. The chain links TRBV20-1 to TRBJ2-7; D unresolved. The CDR3 has 12 residues. Trimming stripped 0 bases from V and 6 bases from J, with 9 bases between. Germline V gene lookup returns CDR1 DFQATT and CDR2 SNEGSKA (reference sequence). The CDR3: CSARDEAVEQYF. In DNA, the CDR3 is TGCAGTGCTAGAGATGAAGCCGTCGAGCAGTACTTC.

Ten or more counts support this clonotype. The V gene is TRBV5-6, the J gene TRBJ2-3; TRBD2 agrees at 14 bases. Germline V gives CDR1 SGHDT, CDR2 YYEEEE. The CDR3 consists of 16 residues. V was pared by 4 bases and J by 4 bases, with 5 bases of the junction left unmatched. The CDR3 loop reads CASSTSTSGGADTQYF. Here the CDR3 DNA reads TGTGCCAGCAGCACCTCGACTAGCGGGGGGGCAGATACGCAGTATTTT.

The sample holds a few counts of this clonotype. This sequence joins TRBV20-1 and TRBJ1-4; a weak D match, TRBD1 (6 bases). Looked up from germline, CDR1 is DFQATT and CDR2 is SNEGSKA (reference sequence). Between the trimmed V and J ends, which lost 3 bases and 5 bases, there was a span of 16 bases. The CDR3 runs to 15 residues. CDR3 amino acids: CSARVTGGPNEKLFF. The CDR3 bases are TGCAGTGCTAGGGTCACCGGGGGCCCGAATGAAAAACTGTTTTTT.

This clonotype was found many times. The chain links TRBV5-1 to TRBJ1-3; no clear D gene. V dropped 4 bases and J dropped 4 bases, with 15 bases sitting between them. The CDR3 runs to 15 residues. Germline V gives CDR1 SGHRS, CDR2 YFSETQ. The CDR3: CASSPTTTRGNTIYF. Written as DNA, the CDR3 is TGCGCCAGCAGCCCCACGACAACCCGCGGAAACACCATATATTTT. Filled out from reference TRBV5-1 and TRBJ1-3, the complete variable domain reads KAGVTQTPRYLIKTRGQQVTLSCSPISGHRSVSWYQQTPGQGLQFLFEYFSETQRNKGNFPGRFSGRQFSNSRSEMNVSTLELGDSALYLCASSPTTTRGNTIYFGEGSWLTVV.

CDR3 DNA: TGTGCCAGCAGATCTACGGGCGGGGGGATCGGCGGGGAGCTGTTTTTT. Translating it yields CASRSTGGGIGGELFF. The genes are TRBV11-2 and TRBJ2-2; the match to TRBD2 covers 8 bases. Losses at the gene ends were 6 bases for V and 7 bases for J; bases not matched to a gene: 13. The germline gives CDR1 SGHAT, CDR2 FQNNGV. CDR3 length equals 16 residues.

The table lists this clonotype with many counts. CDR3 protein: CASSFGLAGAYEQFF. In nucleotides, the CDR3 is TGTGCCAGCAGCTTCGGACTAGCGGGAGCATATGAGCAGTTCTTC. The chain links TRBV7-2 to TRBJ2-1, with 13 bases fitting TRBD2. Losses at the gene ends were 3 bases for V and 8 bases for J; bases not matched to a gene: 4. This CDR3 region has 15 residues. The germline gives CDR1 SGHTA, CDR2 FQGNSA.

Ten or more counts support this clonotype. The V call is TRBV28, the J call TRBJ1-2; D uncertain. V lost 10 bases, J lost 2 bases, and 17 bases lay in between. CDR3 length: 14 residues. Germline V CDR1 and CDR2: MDHEN, SYDVKM. Written as DNA, the CDR3 is TGTGCCACCATGGTCGGACGGATCAACTATGGCTACACCTTC. It specifies CATMVGRINYGYTF.

In this sample, this clonotype turned up many times. The chain recombines TRBV28 with TRBJ2-7, with 7 nucleotides matching TRBD1. Trimming took 7 bases from V and 3 from J; bases not matched to a gene: 9. The CDR3 runs 14 residues. Germline-derived CDR1 and CDR2 are MDHEN and SYDVKM. CDR3 DNA sequence: TGTGCCAGCACACAACAGGGGCCGGACTACGAGCAGTACTTC. As protein: CASTQQGPDYEQYF. Full variable domain (rest looked up from reference TRBV28 and TRBJ2-7): DVKVTQSSRYLVKRTGEKVFLECVQDMDHENMFWYRQDPGLGLRLIYFSYDVKMKEKGDIPEGYSVSREKKERFSLILESASTNQTSMYLCASTQQGPDYEQYFGPGTRLTVT.

This clonotype was counted at least ten times. The chain recombines TRBV20-1 with TRBJ2-3; maybe TRBD2 (6 bases). The CDR3 sequence is 16 residues long. CDR1 and CDR2 (germline): DFQATT, SNEGSKA (reference sequence). The V end lost 6 bases, the J end lost 5 bases, and 24 bases lay between the germline ends. The CDR3 reads CSARRDSLGLGDTQYF. For the CDR3, the DNA is TGCAGTGCAAGACGGGACTCACTGGGGTTGGGAGATACGCAGTATTTT.

This clonotype showed up many times. V usage is TRBV7-9 and J usage is TRBJ2-5, with D perhaps TRBD2 (6 bases). Germline V gene data show CDR1 as SEHNR and CDR2 as FQNEAQ (reference sequence). Trimming took off 4 bases at V and 1 base at J, with 10 bases between the two ends. The CDR3 runs 14 residues. Here the CDR3 reads CASSSGLIQETQYF. In DNA, the CDR3 is TGTGCCAGCAGCTCGGGACTCATCCAAGAGACCCAGTACTTC.

This clonotype was detected many times. The chain employs TRBV10-3 and TRBJ2-2; TRBD2 matches 10 bases. V gave up 11 bases and J gave up 3 bases; unmatched junction bases: 3. The germline V gene has CDR1 ENHRY and CDR2 SYGVKD. The CDR3 spans 13 residues. CDR3: CAGGLADTGELFF. The CDR3 DNA follows: TGTGCCGGCGGACTAGCGGACACCGGGGAGCTGTTTTTT.

Many counts were recorded for this clonotype. This chain uses TRBV5-5 with TRBJ1-5; 7 bases fit TRBD1. From germline, CDR1 is SGHKS and CDR2 YYEKEE (reference sequence). The CDR3 consists of 16 residues. The V segment lost 4 bases and the J segment 3 bases; nucleotides outside the gene matches: 10. This CDR3 reads CASSPTGRGANQPQHF. For the CDR3, the DNA is TGTGCCAGCAGCCCGACAGGGAGGGGGGCCAATCAGCCCCAGCATTTT.

This clonotype was counted at least ten times. The chain is built from TRBV9 and TRBJ2-7; 7 bases fit TRBD1. The V segment lost 2 bases and the J segment 5 bases; nucleotides outside the gene matches: 10. Germline V gene sequence: CDR1 SGDLS, CDR2 YYNGEE. The CDR3 is 15 amino acids. CDR3 bases: TGTGCCAGCAGCGTGACACCGGGACAGAAGCACGAGCAGTACTTC. Residues: CASSVTPGQKHEQYF.

This clonotype was counted between two and nine times. V is TRBV19 and J is TRBJ1-4; weak D call: TRBD1 (6 bases). Between the trimmed V and J ends, which lost 10 bases and 3 bases, there was a span of 12 bases. This CDR3 spans 13 amino acids. The germline V gene encodes CDR1 LNHDA and CDR2 SQIVND (reference sequence). The CDR3 loop is CATNRAANEKLFF. CDR3 nucleotide sequence: TGTGCCACTAACAGGGCGGCTAATGAAAAACTGTTTTTT.

As concerns this clonotype: This sequence may be a read error, since a much larger clone differs from it by one base. The chain couples TRBV12-3 or TRBV12-4 to TRBJ2-1; 13 nucleotides agree with TRBD2. This CDR3 contains 19 residues. The CDR3 sequence is CARSLGGLAGASSYNEQFF. For the CDR3, the DNA is TGTGCCCGCAGTTTGGGAGGACTAGCGGGGGCAAGCTCCTACAATGAGCAGTTCTTC.

This clonotype appeared many times. The CDR3 coding sequence is TGTGCCAGCAGTTTGGAGGGTATGAACACTGAAGCTTTCTTT. Encoded protein: CASSLEGMNTEAFF. J is TRBJ1-1 and V is TRBV6-2 or TRBV6-3; D is unresolved. The CDR3 length is 14 residues. V lost 4 bases and J 0 bases, leaving 9 bases between the germline ends. Germline V lookup: CDR1 MNHEY, CDR2 SVGEGT.

This clonotype was seen many times. Here the CDR3 DNA reads TGTGCCAGCAGCTTGTCAGGGGCGGTCACCGGGGAGCTGTTTTTT. Residues: CASSLSGAVTGELFF. The chain links TRBV5-5 to TRBJ2-2; possible D gene TRBD1, 6 bases. CDR1 SGHKS and CDR2 YYEKEE come from the germline V gene (reference sequence). CDR3 length: 15 amino acids. The V end was cut by 1 base, the J end by 4 bases, with 11 bases between. The variable domain in full, with the rest retrieved from reference TRBV5-5 and TRBJ2-2, is DAGVTQSPTHLIKTRGQQVTLRCSPISGHKSVSWYQQVLGQGPQFIFQYYEKEERGRGNFPDRFSARQFPNYSSELNVNALLLGDSALYLCASSLSGAVTGELFFGEGSRLTVL.

This clonotype was recorded many times. The chain uses TRBV12-3 or TRBV12-4 and TRBJ2-7; D might be TRBD2 (6 bases). The CDR3 loop spans 13 amino acids. V shed 6 bases and J shed 0 bases, with 9 bases lying between them. Written as DNA, the CDR3 is TGTGCCAGCAGCCGGGACTTCTCCTACGAGCAGTACTTC. It translates to CASSRDFSYEQYF.

This clonotype was recorded at least ten times. The chain has TRBV3-1 and TRBJ2-3, with 9 positions matching TRBD2. The germline V gene has CDR1 LGHDT and CDR2 YNNKEL (reference sequence). The ends lost 1 base at V and 2 bases at J; junction bases unmatched: 4. The CDR3 loop spans 16 amino acids. CDR3 coding DNA: TGTGCCAGCAGCCAAGGAACTAGCGGGTTCACAGATACGCAGTATTTT. This encodes CASSQGTSGFTDTQYF.

This clonotype was counted many times. The chain carries TRBV20-1 and TRBJ2-1; 12 positions match TRBD2. The V gene end was trimmed by 6 bases and the J gene end by 9 bases; junction bases not matched to a gene: 9. Germline V gene data show CDR1 as DFQATT and CDR2 as SNEGSKA (reference sequence). The CDR3 has 14 amino acids. In nucleotides, the CDR3 is TGCAGTGCCACGCTAGCGGGAGGGCCAAGTGAGCAGTTCTTC. It encodes CSATLAGGPSEQFF.

This clonotype was recorded at least ten times. The chain joins TRBV7-3 to TRBJ2-2; 7 positions agree with TRBD1. This CDR3 is 14 amino acids long. V dropped 5 bases and J dropped 4; count of bases not matched to a gene: 4. Germline V gene data show CDR1 as SGHTA and CDR2 as FQGTGA. The CDR3 loop reads CASSHTGVTGELFF. The CDR3 DNA is TGTGCCAGCAGCCATACAGGGGTCACCGGGGAGCTGTTTTTT. Based on the CDR3 plus reference TRBV7-3 and TRBJ2-2, the full variable domain is GAGVSQTPSNKVTEKGKYVELRCDPISGHTALYWYRQSLGQGPEFLIYFQGTGAADDSGLPNDRFFAVRPEGSVSTLKIQRTERGDSAVYLCASSHTGVTGELFFGEGSRLTVL.

This clonotype was seen a handful of times. The V call is TRBV11-2, the J call TRBJ2-1, with 8 bases aligning to TRBD2. The CDR3 sequence is 14 residues long. V was pared by 5 bases and J by 6 bases, with 6 bases of the junction left unmatched. Germline values: CDR1 SGHAT, CDR2 FQNNGV. The CDR3 bases are TGTGCCAGCAGCCCTGTCGGGGGGGCCAATGAGCAGTTCTTC. Its protein is CASSPVGGANEQFF.

The table lists this clonotype with many counts. The chain has TRBV15 and TRBJ1-2, with 9 bases lining up with TRBD1. This CDR3 has 14 residues. Per the germline V gene, CDR1 is LNHNV and CDR2 is YYDKDF (reference sequence). Trimming removed 7 bases from V and 5 bases from J; junction bases left unmatched: 8. CDR3 nucleotides: TGTGCCACCACTACAGGGGGCGATGGTTATGGCTACACCTTC. It translates to CATTTGGDGYGYTF. Supplemented by reference TRBV15 and TRBJ1-2, the full variable domain reads DAMVIQNPRYQVTQFGKPVTLSCSQTLNHNVMYWYQQKSSQAPKLLFHYYDKDFNNEADTPDNFQSRRPNTSFCFLDIRSPGLGDTAMYLCATTTGGDGYGYTFGSGTRLTVV.